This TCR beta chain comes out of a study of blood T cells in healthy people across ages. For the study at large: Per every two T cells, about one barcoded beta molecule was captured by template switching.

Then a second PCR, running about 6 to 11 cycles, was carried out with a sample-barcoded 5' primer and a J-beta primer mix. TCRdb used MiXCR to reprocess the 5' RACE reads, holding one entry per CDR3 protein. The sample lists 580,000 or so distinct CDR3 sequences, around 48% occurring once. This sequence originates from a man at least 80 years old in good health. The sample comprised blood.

Here the CDR3 DNA reads TGCAGCGCCACGGGCGGCGGGAGGGGCAATGAGCAGTTCTTC. Its translation: CSATGGGRGNEQFF. The J gene is TRBJ2-1, the V gene TRBV29-1; 9 nucleotides agree with TRBD2. The CDR3 length is 14 residues. The germline gives CDR1 SQVTM, CDR2 ANQGSEA. The junction had 10 bases not matched to a gene; V was cut back by 7 bases and J by 6 bases.